This T cell receptor beta chain was recorded in a study of T-cell memory formation after mild COVID-19. Background on the study: Each donor largely had its own TCR clusters. Notes on the study in general: Contracting CD8+ clones were enriched in EMRA, CD4+ mainly in CM and EM. There was a balanced CD4/CD8 profile in clones contracting day 15 to 85, and later expanders leaned CD4+.

There are a few counts of this clonotype. The antigen remains undetermined. TCR alpha and TCR beta cDNA libraries carrying sample barcodes and UMIs were produced by 5'RACE using constant-segment primers. TCRdb used MiXCR to reprocess the 5' RACE reads, holding one entry per CDR3 protein. The data show 430,000 or so distinct CDR3 sequences, approximately 23% seen once. The source is an adult woman who had mild COVID-19 (a few samples of this study predate the infection). Cell type and time point are not known. Material for sequencing was PBMCs or a T cell subset sorted from them (not recorded which).

The CDR3 bases are TGCGCCAGCAACCGGGACGTGGAGCTTTACGACAATGAGCAGTTCTTC. The encoded protein is CASNRDVELYDNEQFF. The chain uses TRBV5-1 and TRBJ2-1, with D perhaps TRBD1 or TRBD2 (5 bases each). Germline V gene lookup returns CDR1 SGHRS and CDR2 YFSETQ. The CDR3 has 16 amino acids. Trimming shortened V by 6 bases and J by 5 bases, and 21 bases separated the two germline ends.